This T cell receptor beta chain derives from a study of T-cell reconstitution after alpha-beta-depleted transplantation in children. Molecular barcoding with unique molecular identifiers was used for the TCRbeta library. From the PCR reads, TCRdb called clonotypes with MiXCR, one entry per CDR3 protein. The repertoire holds around 340,000 distinct CDR3 sequences, with about an eighth as singletons. Per the germline V gene, CDR1 is LGHNA and CDR2 is YSLEER. Trimming cost V 3 bases and J 5 bases, with 14 bases left between them. The CDR3 spans 15 residues. This clonotype appeared many times. The sequenced sample was PBMCs, obtained from the stem cell graft. The receptor was derived from a human donor who donated a stem cell graft to a child with Fanconi anemia. The chain employs TRBV4-3 and TRBJ2-1; either TRBD1 or TRBD2 may fit D (6 bases each). The CDR3 spells CASSQTGDTNNEQFF. The DNA for the CDR3 is TGCGCCAGCAGCCAGACGGGGGACACTAACAATGAGCAGTTCTTC.